The 17 T cell receptor beta chains given below trace back to one sample, sequenced in a study of cytomegalovirus exposure and HLA in healthy donors. In the PCR, 60 Vbeta and 13 Jbeta primers were used. Profiled with immunoSEQ multiplex PCR; TCRdb holds only in-frame clones, not every one. This repertoire shows over 150,000 clones, around 80% found once; its top ten account for 2.5% to 4%. Sequenced input: PBMCs. Every receptor here comes from a woman aged 50 to 60 in good health and CMV-seropositive.

This clone was seen only once. The chain joins TRBV11-2 to TRBJ2-4; TRBD2 matches 7 bases. The V gene's germline CDR1 is SGHAT and CDR2 FQNNGV. This CDR3 has 15 residues. V was clipped by 5 bases and J by 9 bases; unmatched bases: 13. DNA for the CDR3: TGTGCCAGCAGCCCCTCTTGGGGGGGTGAGGTCATTCAGTACTTC. Translated, it gives CASSPSWGGEVIQYF.

V usage is TRBV18 and J usage is TRBJ1-1, with TRBD1 matching over 9 bases. The CDR3 contains 16 residues. V was clipped by 3 bases and J by 8 bases; unmatched bases: 13. CDR1 is KGHSH, CDR2 LQKENI, per germline. This CDR3 reads CASSPLQGAGAKEAFF. The CDR3 region has the DNA TGTGCCAGCTCACCGTTACAGGGGGCGGGAGCAAAAGAAGCTTTCTTT.

The chain carries TRBV6-5 and TRBJ1-2; no reliable D call. V lost 2 bases, J lost 7 bases, and 8 bases lay in between. The CDR3 sequence is 12 residues long. The germline CDR1 and CDR2 sequences are MNHEY and SVGAGI. CDR3 DNA: TGTGCCAGCAGTTACCGGGGAGGTGGCTACACCTTC. This translates into CASSYRGGGYTF.

The chain employs TRBV6-1 and TRBJ2-2; D gene ambiguous. Germline V gene sequence: CDR1 MNHNS, CDR2 SASEGT. The CDR3 is 15 residues long. Between the trimmed V and J ends, which lost 6 bases and 3 bases, there was a span of 14 bases. CDR3 nucleotide sequence: TGTGCCAGCAGCCTTAACCCCAGTTACACCGGGGAGCTGTTTTTT. Encoded protein: CASSLNPSYTGELFF.

As regards this clone: One end of the junction varies from germline; a read error may be responsible. This sample includes further DNA sequences coding for the same CDR3. The V and J genes are TRBV29-1 and TRBJ2-6, with a weak D call TRBD1 (6 bases). This CDR3 comprises 14 residues. Germline CDR1 SQVTM, CDR2 ANQGSEA. The CDR3: CSCLGGVGANVLTF. The CDR3 nucleotides read TGCAGCTGCTTAGGGGGTGTTGGGGCCAACGTCCTGACCTTC. The entire variable domain, with the rest obtained from reference TRBV29-1 and TRBJ2-6, is as follows: SAVISQKPSRDICQRGTSLTIQCQVDSQVTMMFWYRQQPGQSLTLIATANQGSEATYESGFVIDKFPISRPNLTFSTLTVSNMSPEDSSIYLCSCLGGVGANVLTFGAGSRLTVL.

The chain employs TRBV5-4 and TRBJ1-2; maybe TRBD1 (6 bases). Per the germline V gene, CDR1 is SGHNT and CDR2 is YYREEE (reference sequence). The V gene lost 4 bases and the J gene lost 7 bases, with 17 bases spanning the gap. The CDR3 is 14 amino acids. For the CDR3, the DNA is TGTGCCAGCAGCAGGGAGACAGGTTCAGTTGGCTACACCTTC. It codes for CASSRETGSVGYTF.

The V gene is TRBV5-4, the J gene TRBJ2-3; 13 bases match TRBD2. In germline, CDR1 is SGHNT, CDR2 YYREEE (reference sequence). The CDR3 loop spans 15 amino acids. V was clipped by 2 bases and J by 6 bases; unmatched bases: 3. CDR3 in DNA: TGTGCCAGCAGCTTCCCGACTAGCGGGGGGGATACGCAGTATTTT. This translates into CASSFPTSGGDTQYF.

A note on this clone: A junction boundary mismatches the germline segment, possibly from a read error. This chain uses TRBV9 with TRBJ2-6, with a tentative D call TRBD1 (5 bases). Germline V gene lookup returns CDR1 SGDLS and CDR2 YYNGEE. The CDR3 is made up of 19 amino acids. The CDR3 here is CASSGGGGVRPSGANGLTF. The CDR3, as DNA: TGTGCCAGCAGCGGGGGCGGTGGGGTGAGGCCCTCTGGGGCCAACGGCCTGACTTTC.

This sequence joins TRBV18 and TRBJ2-7; a weak D match, TRBD1 (6 bases). CDR3 length: 15 residues. Between the trimmed V and J ends, which lost 5 bases and 0 bases, there was a span of 14 bases. Germline V lookup: CDR1 KGHSH, CDR2 LQKENI. The CDR3, as DNA: TGTGCCAGCTCATCGCCGGACAGTATCTCCTACGAGCAGTACTTC. Amino acid sequence: CASSSPDSISYEQYF.

The V and J genes are TRBV7-9 and TRBJ2-7; no clear D gene. This CDR3 is built from 14 residues. The V gene lost 0 bases and the J gene lost 1 base, with 7 bases spanning the gap. In germline, CDR1 is SEHNR, CDR2 FQNEAQ (reference sequence). This CDR3 reads CASSLARKSYEQYF. As DNA, the CDR3 is TGTGCCAGCAGCTTAGCGCGCAAATCCTACGAGCAGTACTTC.

The J gene is TRBJ2-7, the V gene TRBV13, with a tentative D call TRBD2 (6 bases). Germline-derived CDR1 and CDR2 are PRHDT and FYEKMQ (reference sequence). V was clipped by 8 bases and J by 1 base, with 21 bases between them. There are 16 residues in the CDR3. This chain's CDR3 is CASARLTGDRSYEQYF. DNA of the CDR3: TGTGCCAGCGCTCGATTGACGGGGGACCGGTCCTACGAGCAGTACTTC.

The V gene is TRBV6-1, the J gene TRBJ2-7; 10 nucleotides line up with TRBD2. Losses at the gene ends were 3 bases for V and 6 bases for J; bases not matched to a gene: 2. The germline V gene encodes CDR1 MNHNS and CDR2 SASEGT. The CDR3 sequence is 13 residues long. The CDR3: CASSDLAGVEQYF. CDR3 nucleotide sequence: TGTGCCAGCAGTGATCTAGCGGGAGTCGAGCAGTACTTC.

This chain connects TRBV7-3 to TRBJ1-1; D is ambiguous. The germline V gene encodes CDR1 SGHTA and CDR2 FQGTGA. Trimming stripped 3 bases from V and 1 base from J, with 6 bases between. The length of the CDR3 is 13 residues. CDR3 DNA: TGTGCCAGCAGCTTGGCCCCGAACACTGAAGCTTTCTTT. Its protein product is CASSLAPNTEAFF.

This chain links TRBV30 with TRBJ2-3; TRBD1 agrees at 7 bases. The CDR3 has 17 amino acids. Trimming cost V 5 bases and J 1 base; bases outside gene matches: 15. Germline V lookup: CDR1 GTSNPN, CDR2 SVGIG (reference sequence). The CDR3 loop is CAWGRGQTPSGTDTQYF. CDR3 nucleotides: TGTGCCTGGGGAAGGGGACAGACACCGTCCGGCACAGATACGCAGTATTTT.

The chain uses TRBV29-1 and TRBJ2-6; D is unclear. Germline CDR1 reads SQVTM; CDR2 reads ANQGSEA. With 7 bases removed from V and 0 bases from J, the gap between germline ends came to 4 bases. The CDR3 contains 12 residues. In DNA form, the CDR3 reads TGCAGCGCCCGCTCTGGGGCCAACGTCCTGACTTTC. Translating it yields CSARSGANVLTF. The whole variable domain, filled in from reference TRBV29-1 and TRBJ2-6, reads SAVISQKPSRDICQRGTSLTIQCQVDSQVTMMFWYRQQPGQSLTLIATANQGSEATYESGFVIDKFPISRPNLTFSTLTVSNMSPEDSSIYLCSARSGANVLTFGAGSRLTVL.

There are a few counts of this clone. The V and J genes are TRBV29-1 and TRBJ2-7, with 9 bases that match TRBD1. This CDR3 has 13 residues. Losses at the gene ends were 4 bases for V and 6 bases for J; bases not matched to a gene: 7. Per the germline V gene, CDR1 is SQVTM and CDR2 is ANQGSEA. The CDR3 bases are TGCAGCGTTGGTCCCGGGACAGGGTCCGAGCAGTACTTC. Translating gives CSVGPGTGSEQYF.

The rearrangement joins TRBV7-2 to TRBJ2-7; 12 nucleotides align to TRBD2. Unmatched junction bases numbered 8, after V lost 0 bases and J lost 2 bases. Germline CDR1 SGHTA, CDR2 FQGNSA. The CDR3 sequence is 18 residues long. CDR3 bases: TGTGCCAGCAGCTTAGCCCTACTAGCGGGGGGCCCCACCTACGAGCAGTACTTC. Translating gives CASSLALLAGGPTYEQYF.